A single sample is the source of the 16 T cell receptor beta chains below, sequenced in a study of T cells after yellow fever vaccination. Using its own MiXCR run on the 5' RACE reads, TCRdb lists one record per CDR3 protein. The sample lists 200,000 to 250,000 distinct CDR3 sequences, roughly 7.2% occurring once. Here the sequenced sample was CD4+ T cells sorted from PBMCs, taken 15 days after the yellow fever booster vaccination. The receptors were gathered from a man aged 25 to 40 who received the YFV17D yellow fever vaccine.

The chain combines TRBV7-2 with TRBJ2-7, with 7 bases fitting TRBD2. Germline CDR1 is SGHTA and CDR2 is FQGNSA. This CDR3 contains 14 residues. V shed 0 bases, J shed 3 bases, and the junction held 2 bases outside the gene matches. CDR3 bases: TGTGCCAGCAGCTTAGCGGCTAGCGGCTACGAGCAGTACTTC. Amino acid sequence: CASSLAASGYEQYF.

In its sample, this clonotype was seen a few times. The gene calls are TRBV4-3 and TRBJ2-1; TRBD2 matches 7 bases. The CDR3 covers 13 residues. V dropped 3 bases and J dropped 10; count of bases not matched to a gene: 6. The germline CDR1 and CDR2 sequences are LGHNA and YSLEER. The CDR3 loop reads CASSHLLGREQFF. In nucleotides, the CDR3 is TGCGCCAGCAGCCACTTACTCGGGAGGGAGCAGTTCTTC.

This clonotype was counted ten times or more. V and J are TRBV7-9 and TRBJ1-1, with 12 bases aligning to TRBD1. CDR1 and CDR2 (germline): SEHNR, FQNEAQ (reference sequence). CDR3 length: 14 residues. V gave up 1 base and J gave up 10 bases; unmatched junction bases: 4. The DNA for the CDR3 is TGTGCCAGCAGCTTAGGCTGGGGACAGGGGGCAGCTTTCTTT. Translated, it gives CASSLGWGQGAAFF.

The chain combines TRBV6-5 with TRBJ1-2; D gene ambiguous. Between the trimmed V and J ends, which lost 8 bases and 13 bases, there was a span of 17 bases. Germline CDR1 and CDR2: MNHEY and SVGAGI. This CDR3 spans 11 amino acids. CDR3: CASHQGPRRTF. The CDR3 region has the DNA TGTGCCAGCCATCAAGGACCCCGCCGCACCTTC.

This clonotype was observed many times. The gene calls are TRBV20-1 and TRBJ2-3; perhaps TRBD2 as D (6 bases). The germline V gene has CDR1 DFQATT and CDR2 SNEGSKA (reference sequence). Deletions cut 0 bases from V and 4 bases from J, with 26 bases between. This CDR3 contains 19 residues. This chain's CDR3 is CSARDPHGASDVGPDTQYF. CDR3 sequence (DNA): TGCAGTGCTAGAGATCCCCACGGGGCTAGCGACGTGGGCCCAGATACGCAGTATTTT.

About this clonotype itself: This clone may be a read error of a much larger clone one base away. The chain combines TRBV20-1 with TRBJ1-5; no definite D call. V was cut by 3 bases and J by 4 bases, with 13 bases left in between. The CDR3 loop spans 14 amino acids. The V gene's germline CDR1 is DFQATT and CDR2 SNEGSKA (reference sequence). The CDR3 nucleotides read TGCAGTGCTAGTACGCATGATAGGAATCAGCCCCAGCATTTT. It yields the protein CSASTHDRNQPQHF.

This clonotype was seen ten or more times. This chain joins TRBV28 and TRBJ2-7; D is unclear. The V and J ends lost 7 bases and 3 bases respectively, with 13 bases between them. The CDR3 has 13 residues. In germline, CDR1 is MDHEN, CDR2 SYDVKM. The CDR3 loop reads CASKSANLYEQYF. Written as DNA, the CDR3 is TGTGCCAGCAAGTCCGCCAACCTCTACGAGCAGTACTTC. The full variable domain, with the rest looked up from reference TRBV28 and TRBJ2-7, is DVKVTQSSRYLVKRTGEKVFLECVQDMDHENMFWYRQDPGLGLRLIYFSYDVKMKEKGDIPEGYSVSREKKERFSLILESASTNQTSMYLCASKSANLYEQYFGPGTRLTVT.

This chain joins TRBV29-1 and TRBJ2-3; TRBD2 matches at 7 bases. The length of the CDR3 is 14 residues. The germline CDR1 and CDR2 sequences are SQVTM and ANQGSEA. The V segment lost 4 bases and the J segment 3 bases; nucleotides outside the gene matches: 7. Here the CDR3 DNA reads TGCAGCGTTGTGGGGGGGGTTCGGACAGATACGCAGTATTTT. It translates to CSVVGGVRTDTQYF.

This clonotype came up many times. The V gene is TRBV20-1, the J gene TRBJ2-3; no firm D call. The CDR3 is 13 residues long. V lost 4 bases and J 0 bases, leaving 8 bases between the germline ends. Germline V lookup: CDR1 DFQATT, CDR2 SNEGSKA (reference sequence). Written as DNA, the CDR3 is TGCAGTGCTAAGGGCGGAAGCACAGATACGCAGTATTTT. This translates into CSAKGGSTDTQYF.

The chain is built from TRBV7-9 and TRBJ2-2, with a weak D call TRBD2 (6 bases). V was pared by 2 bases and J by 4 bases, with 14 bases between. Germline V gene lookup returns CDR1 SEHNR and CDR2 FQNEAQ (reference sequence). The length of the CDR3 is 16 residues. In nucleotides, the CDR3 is TGTGCCAGCAGCTTAAGGAAGTGGAGGGGCACCGGGGAGCTGTTTTTT. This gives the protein CASSLRKWRGTGELFF.

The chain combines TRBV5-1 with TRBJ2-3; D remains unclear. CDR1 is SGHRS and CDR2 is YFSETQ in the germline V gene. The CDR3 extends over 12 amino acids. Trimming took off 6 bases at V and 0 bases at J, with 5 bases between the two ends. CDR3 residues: CASKISTDTQYF. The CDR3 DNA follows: TGCGCCAGCAAGATTAGCACAGATACGCAGTATTTT.

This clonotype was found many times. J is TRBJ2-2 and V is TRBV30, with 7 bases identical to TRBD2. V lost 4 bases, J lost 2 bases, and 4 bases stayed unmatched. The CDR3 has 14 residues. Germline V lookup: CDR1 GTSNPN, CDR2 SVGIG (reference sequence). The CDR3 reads CAWKRDYNTGELFF. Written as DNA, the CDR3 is TGTGCCTGGAAGAGGGACTACAACACCGGGGAGCTGTTTTTT.

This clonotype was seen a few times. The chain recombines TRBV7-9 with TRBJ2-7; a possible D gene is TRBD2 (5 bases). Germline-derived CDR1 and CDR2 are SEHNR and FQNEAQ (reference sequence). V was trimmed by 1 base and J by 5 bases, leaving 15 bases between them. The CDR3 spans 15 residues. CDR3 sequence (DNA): TGTGCCAGCAGCTTAGGCCAGATCTTGAGGGACGAGCAGTACTTC. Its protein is CASSLGQILRDEQYF.

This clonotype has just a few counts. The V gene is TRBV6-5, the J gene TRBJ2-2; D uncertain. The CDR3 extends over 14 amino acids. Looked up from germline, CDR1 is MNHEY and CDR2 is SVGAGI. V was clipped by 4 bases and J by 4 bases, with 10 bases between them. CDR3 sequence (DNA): TGTGCCAGCAGTTGGGATAGCCTCACCGGGGAGCTGTTTTTT. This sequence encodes CASSWDSLTGELFF.

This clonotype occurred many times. The CDR3 is CASRRTSGFDEQFF. CDR3 nucleotide sequence: TGTGCCAGCAGAAGGACTAGCGGATTTGATGAGCAGTTCTTC. The V gene is TRBV12-3 or TRBV12-4, the J gene TRBJ2-1; TRBD2 agrees at 10 bases. The V and J ends lost 6 bases and 8 bases, in that order; junction bases with no gene match: 7. This CDR3 is built from 14 residues.

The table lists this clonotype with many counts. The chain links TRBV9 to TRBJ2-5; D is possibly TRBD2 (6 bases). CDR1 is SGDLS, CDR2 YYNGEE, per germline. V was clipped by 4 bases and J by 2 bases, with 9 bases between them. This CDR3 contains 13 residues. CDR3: CASSRGLQETQYF. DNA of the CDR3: TGTGCCAGCAGCAGGGGACTTCAAGAGACCCAGTACTTC.